Here is one T cell receptor beta chain with its context. What it binds is unknown. The data are from a study of type 1 regulatory T cells. Across the whole study: T-allo10 is an in vitro-generated, Tr1-enriched CD4 T cell product specific for alloantigen.

Each CDR3 protein is one row after TCRdb ran MiXCR on the reads. This table has roughly 65,000 distinct CDR3 sequences, just under 50% appearing once. Study-wide findings and caveats: Compared with non-type 1 regulatory T cells, type 1 regulatory T cells showed a more restricted TCR repertoire.

The junction had 12 bases not matched to a gene; V was cut back by 5 bases and J by 8 bases. This CDR3 contains 15 residues. CDR1 and CDR2 (germline): SEHNR, FQNEAQ (reference sequence). V is TRBV7-9 and J is TRBJ2-1; 7 positions match TRBD2. The sequencing sample was made of cultured non-Tr1 T cells, either the whole culture or a sorted T cell fraction (not recorded which). This clonotype was obtained from a human donor in good health. The CDR3 region is CASSPTGGYPHEQFF. The CDR3 nucleotides are TGTGCCAGCAGCCCTACGGGAGGCTACCCGCATGAGCAGTTCTTC.